These 3 T cell receptor beta chains share one sample of origin, sequenced in a study of blood T cell repertoires in COVID-19. Profiled with immunoSEQ multiplex PCR; TCRdb holds only in-frame clones, not every one. Here the sample spans 120,000 or so clones, less than 90% being singletons. The source material was peripheral blood. These TCRs come from a woman older than 75 with acute or convalescent COVID-19.

This clone was recorded once. This CDR3 is CASSTSGTGSYEQYV. The CDR3 DNA follows: TGTGCCAGCAGTACGTCCGGGACAGGGTCCTACGAGCAGTACGTC. V gene TRBV28 combines with J gene TRBJ2-7; 9 nucleotides agree with TRBD1. CDR1 is MDHEN and CDR2 is SYDVKM in the germline V gene. The V and J ends lost 5 bases and 1 base, in that order; junction bases with no gene match: 6. The CDR3 consists of 15 residues.

This clone has only one observation. The rearrangement joins TRBV7-9 to TRBJ1-1; tentatively, D is TRBD1 (6 bases). Germline loops: CDR1 SEHNR, CDR2 FQNEAQ (reference sequence). CDR3 length: 15 residues. Trimming took 1 base from V and 5 from J, leaving 14 bases between them. For the CDR3, the DNA is TGTGCCAGCAGCTTAGGAAACAGGGAAGCTACTGAAGCTTTCTTT. Translation: CASSLGNREATEAFF.

The V and J genes are TRBV6-5 and TRBJ1-2; tentative D call: TRBD1 (5 bases). The germline V gene has CDR1 MNHEY and CDR2 SVGAGI. The CDR3 has 13 amino acids. V dropped 6 bases and J dropped 4 bases, with 12 bases sitting between them. CDR3 amino acids: CASRGQGGYGYTF. CDR3 in DNA: TGTGCCAGCAGAGGGCAGGGAGGCTATGGCTACACCTTC.